The next 6 T cell receptor beta chains were all read from a single sample in a study of OX40 agonist ivuxolimab in advanced cancers. Data came from immunoSEQ multiplex PCR; TCRdb stores just in-frame clones and leaves some out. The table has about 110,000 clones, roughly 90% seen once. The sequencing here drew on CD4+ or CD8+ T cells sorted from blood, taken in a trial of the OX40 agonist ivuxolimab. The receptor set was obtained from an adult with an advanced solid tumor such as melanoma, head and neck, liver or kidney cancer.

The chain combines TRBV19 with TRBJ2-7, with D possibly being TRBD1 (6 bases). The V end lost 1 base, the J end lost 6 bases, and 13 bases lay between the germline ends. This CDR3 spans 14 amino acids. Germline values: CDR1 LNHDA, CDR2 SQIVND (reference sequence). CDR3 residues: CASSIGGQLGEQYF. DNA for the CDR3: TGTGCCAGTAGTATAGGAGGACAGTTAGGCGAGCAGTACTTC.

The chain employs TRBV6-6 and TRBJ1-2; TRBD1 matches at 7 bases. The ends lost 2 bases at V and 4 bases at J; junction bases unmatched: 4. Germline V lookup: CDR1 MNHNY, CDR2 SVGAGI (reference sequence). CDR3 length equals 14 residues. The CDR3 nucleotides are TGTGCCAGCAGTTACGGGACAGATTTCTATGGCTACACCTTC. Translation gives CASSYGTDFYGYTF.

The chain combines TRBV18 with TRBJ1-2; 8 bases are shared with TRBD1. The CDR3 loop spans 15 amino acids. The V segment lost 5 bases and the J segment 7 bases; nucleotides outside the gene matches: 12. Germline V lookup: CDR1 KGHSH, CDR2 LQKENI. This chain's CDR3 is CASSGSSRGRSGYTF. Here the CDR3 DNA reads TGTGCCAGCTCAGGCTCATCCAGGGGGCGGTCTGGCTACACCTTC.

The genes are TRBV2 and TRBJ2-3; D is possibly TRBD2 (5 bases). Germline-derived CDR1 and CDR2 are SNHLY and FYNNEI. The V and J ends lost 7 bases and 0 bases respectively, with 11 bases between them. The CDR3 runs to 14 residues. In DNA, the CDR3 is TGTGCCAGCACCGAGCGGTCTAGCACAGATACGCAGTATTTT. Protein: CASTERSSTDTQYF.

The J gene is TRBJ2-3, the V gene TRBV6-4; TRBD1 might be the D (6 bases). The germline V gene has CDR1 MRHNA and CDR2 SNTAGT. V dropped 0 bases and J dropped 1 base, with 11 bases sitting between them. The CDR3 is 16 residues long. The CDR3 nucleotides read TGTGCCAGCAGTGACTCTACAGGGCTGGGCACAGATACGCAGTATTTT. Amino acids: CASSDSTGLGTDTQYF.

The chain employs TRBV6-1 and TRBJ1-2; 7 bases map to TRBD1. Trimming cost V 0 bases and J 8 bases; bases outside gene matches: 9. The CDR3 contains 15 residues. Germline CDR1 MNHNS, CDR2 SASEGT. The CDR3 nucleotides are TGTGCCAGCAGTGAAGCGTTGTGGTTACAGGGGGGCTACACCTTC. Its translation: CASSEALWLQGGYTF.